The next 25 T cell receptor beta chains were all read from a single sample in a study of OX40 agonist ivuxolimab in advanced cancers. Clones were read by immunoSEQ multiplex PCR, and TCRdb kept only the in-frame ones, dropping some. The profile shows tens of thousands of clones, roughly 84% of them singletons. The starting material was CD4+ or CD8+ T cells sorted from blood, obtained in a trial of the OX40 agonist ivuxolimab. The receptors originated from an adult with an advanced solid tumor such as melanoma, head and neck, liver or kidney cancer.

A single count supports this clone. The chain has TRBV5-5 and TRBJ1-1; D perhaps matches TRBD1 (5 bases). CDR3 length: 16 residues. Germline loops: CDR1 SGHKS, CDR2 YYEKEE (reference sequence). The V end was cut by 3 bases, the J end by 0 bases, with 15 bases between. The CDR3: CASSWGWASLNTEAFF. The CDR3 DNA is TGTGCCAGCAGCTGGGGGTGGGCCAGCCTGAACACTGAAGCTTTCTTT.

This chain's CDR3 is CASSLDRDSPLHF. As DNA, the CDR3 is TGTGCCAGCAGCCTAGACAGAGATTCACCCCTCCACTTT. The chain joins TRBV5-4 to TRBJ1-6, with a tentative D call TRBD1 (5 bases). Germline V CDR1 and CDR2: SGHNT, YYREEE (reference sequence). The CDR3 is made up of 13 amino acids. V was trimmed by 4 bases and J by 8 bases, leaving 10 bases between them.

This sequence joins TRBV7-8 and TRBJ1-1; 8 bases align to TRBD1. V lost 0 bases to trimming and J lost 5 bases; unmatched junction nucleotides: 5. The CDR3 runs 15 residues. Germline V gives CDR1 SGHVS, CDR2 FQNEAQ. CDR3 DNA sequence: TGTGCCAGCAGCTTAGCGCAGGGGGCAGGGACTGAAGCTTTCTTT. Translating gives CASSLAQGAGTEAFF.

The chain joins TRBV19 to TRBJ2-7; 11 bases are a match to TRBD2. This CDR3 is 14 amino acids long. CDR1 LNHDA and CDR2 SQIVND come from the germline V gene (reference sequence). The ends lost 8 bases at V and 2 bases at J; junction bases unmatched: 5. The DNA of the CDR3 is TGTGCCAGTGTAGCGGGGGGGCCCCCCTACGAGCAGTACTTC. This translates into CASVAGGPPYEQYF.

The V and J genes are TRBV19 and TRBJ2-7, with D hard to call. Trimming took off 1 base at V and 7 bases at J, with 8 bases between the two ends. The germline gives CDR1 LNHDA, CDR2 SQIVND (reference sequence). This CDR3 is built from 12 residues. This CDR3 is CASSIAPGEQYF. In nucleotides, the CDR3 is TGTGCCAGTAGTATAGCCCCAGGTGAGCAGTACTTC.

This chain uses TRBV28 with TRBJ1-2; D not certain. The CDR3 runs to 16 residues. Germline V gives CDR1 MDHEN, CDR2 SYDVKM. With 6 bases removed from V and 6 bases from J, the gap between germline ends came to 23 bases. CDR3 coding DNA: TGTGCCAGCAGGGGCCTTCAGGAGATAATATATCATGGCTACACCTTC. Protein sequence: CASRGLQEIIYHGYTF.

The rearrangement joins TRBV5-4 to TRBJ2-1, with 7 bases identical to TRBD2. V was clipped by 4 bases and J by 6 bases; unmatched bases: 7. Germline CDR1 reads SGHNT; CDR2 reads YYREEE (reference sequence). The CDR3 is 14 amino acids. The CDR3 here is CASSPGLDGNEQFF. The DNA for the CDR3 is TGTGCCAGCAGCCCAGGACTAGATGGCAATGAGCAGTTCTTC.

This sequence joins TRBV7-8 and TRBJ2-7; 14 bases agree with TRBD2. The germline V gene has CDR1 SGHVS and CDR2 FQNEAQ. The CDR3 covers 16 residues. Germline trimming cut 0 bases from V and 5 bases from J; bases unmatched to any gene: 3. CDR3 DNA: TGTGCCAGCAGCTTAGCTGGGACTAGCGGGGGACACGAGCAGTACTTC. It codes for CASSLAGTSGGHEQYF.

The rearrangement uses TRBV30 and TRBJ1-4; possible D gene TRBD1, 5 bases. The germline V gene encodes CDR1 GTSNPN and CDR2 SVGIG (reference sequence). The CDR3 is made up of 14 amino acids. Trimming pared 5 bases from V and 5 bases from J, leaving 15 bases between. The CDR3 DNA reads as TGTGCCTGGTTGTCTCAGGGAAGAAATGAAAAACTGTTTTTT. Translating gives CAWLSQGRNEKLFF.

The gene calls are TRBV9 and TRBJ2-1, with D maybe TRBD1 (6 bases). V lost 3 bases, J lost 10 bases, and 20 bases lay in between. The CDR3 runs to 15 residues. Germline V gene sequence: CDR1 SGDLS, CDR2 YYNGEE. CDR3 sequence (DNA): TGTGCCAGCAGCGCCACAGGGTCAACTTTTCGGGAGCAGTTCTTC. Protein product: CASSATGSTFREQFF.

CDR3 residues: CASSFSRGVPTDTQYF. The CDR3, as DNA: TGTGCCAGCAGCTTTTCCCGGGGGGTCCCCACAGATACGCAGTATTTT. The chain uses TRBV11-2 and TRBJ2-3; 7 nucleotides agree with TRBD2. Germline V gene sequence: CDR1 SGHAT, CDR2 FQNNGV. The junction had 8 bases not matched to a gene; V was cut back by 3 bases and J by 2 bases. This CDR3 spans 16 amino acids.

The rearrangement links TRBV9 to TRBJ2-7, with D perhaps TRBD2 (5 bases). The CDR3 spans 13 residues. Trimming pared 4 bases from V and 0 bases from J, leaving 8 bases between. CDR1 and CDR2 (germline): SGDLS, YYNGEE. CDR3 protein: CASSYEGSYEQYF. The CDR3, as DNA: TGTGCCAGCAGCTACGAGGGCTCCTACGAGCAGTACTTC.

V usage is TRBV15 and J usage is TRBJ2-2; no definite D call. Germline CDR1 LNHNV, CDR2 YYDKDF (reference sequence). V was trimmed by 0 bases and J by 6 bases, leaving 8 bases between them. The CDR3 has 14 residues. The CDR3 coding sequence is TGTGCCACCAGCAGAGATTTCGCCGCCGGGGAGCTGTTTTTT. Translating gives CATSRDFAAGELFF.

This clone was seen a single time. The germline gene is not matched at one end of the junction; a read error may be the cause. V is TRBV5-8 and J is TRBJ1-4; 7 bases fit TRBD1. The CDR3 sequence is 15 residues long. CDR1 SGHTS and CDR2 YDEGEE come from the germline V gene. CDR3 protein: CAGSLAGTDREKLFF. CDR3 coding DNA: TGTGCCGGCAGCTTGGCCGGGACAGACCGTGAAAAACTGTTTTTT.

J is TRBJ2-2 and V is TRBV18, with D perhaps TRBD1 (6 bases). This CDR3 spans 12 amino acids. Trimming left V 6 bases short and J 7 bases short, with 9 bases between. Germline V gives CDR1 KGHSH, CDR2 LQKENI. CDR3 in DNA: TGTGCCAGCTCGCGGACAGACGGGGAGCTGTTTTTT. Translation gives CASSRTDGELFF.

This clone appeared a few times. V is TRBV29-1 and J is TRBJ1-5; 10 bases align to TRBD1. The CDR3 is 17 amino acids. Germline CDR1 is SQVTM and CDR2 is ANQGSEA. After removal of 3 bases from V and 2 bases from J, the junction contained 10 bases not matched to a gene. Here the CDR3 DNA reads TGCAGCGTTGAGTTCGCAGGGACAGGGGATGGCAATCAGCCCCAGCATTTT. This codes for CSVEFAGTGDGNQPQHF.

The chain joins TRBV18 to TRBJ2-5, with TRBD1 matching over 12 bases. The CDR3 sequence is 16 residues long. The germline V gene has CDR1 KGHSH and CDR2 LQKENI. The V gene end was trimmed by 5 bases and the J gene end by 4 bases; junction bases not matched to a gene: 8. CDR3 in amino acids: CASSVRDRGRGETQYF. CDR3 DNA sequence: TGTGCCAGCTCAGTCCGGGACAGGGGGCGAGGAGAGACCCAGTACTTC.

The chain uses TRBV10-2 and TRBJ1-3; 12 nucleotides match TRBD1. The CDR3 totals 15 residues. V shed 6 bases, J shed 4 bases, and the junction held 4 bases outside the gene matches. Germline CDR1 reads WSHSY; CDR2 reads SAAADI. The chain's CDR3 is CASRPGQGAGNTIYF. The CDR3 DNA follows: TGCGCCAGCAGACCGGGACAGGGGGCCGGAAACACCATATATTTT.

V gene TRBV2 combines with J gene TRBJ2-3, with TRBD2 matching over 11 bases. V lost 1 base, J lost 2 bases, and 2 bases stayed unmatched. Germline V gene sequence: CDR1 SNHLY, CDR2 FYNNEI. This CDR3 contains 16 residues. The DNA for the CDR3 is TGTGCCAGCAGTGAAGGACTAGCGGGGCACACAGATACGCAGTATTTT. Translation gives CASSEGLAGHTDTQYF.

V gene TRBV5-1 combines with J gene TRBJ2-2; 7 bases map to TRBD1. This CDR3 has 15 residues. The germline V gene encodes CDR1 SGHRS and CDR2 YFSETQ. V trimming: 0 bases; J trimming: 3 bases; junction bases outside the gene matches: 2. The CDR3 sequence is CASSLGQGHTGELFF. The CDR3 DNA sequence: TGCGCCAGCAGCTTGGGACAGGGTCACACCGGGGAGCTGTTTTTT. Full variable domain (remainder filled in from reference TRBV5-1 and TRBJ2-2): KAGVTQTPRYLIKTRGQQVTLSCSPISGHRSVSWYQQTPGQGLQFLFEYFSETQRNKGNFPGRFSGRQFSNSRSEMNVSTLELGDSALYLCASSLGQGHTGELFFGEGSRLTVL.

The chain uses TRBV5-1 and TRBJ1-6, with D perhaps TRBD1 (5 bases). The length of the CDR3 is 15 residues. CDR1 is SGHRS, CDR2 YFSETQ, per germline. Between the trimmed V and J ends, which lost 6 bases and 9 bases, there was a span of 19 bases. CDR3 in DNA: TGCGCCAGCACCCCGTCGGGGGACCTCGTTTCACCCCTCCACTTT. As protein: CASTPSGDLVSPLHF.

The J gene is TRBJ1-1, the V gene TRBV6-6, with a weak D call TRBD1 (6 bases). The ends were cut back, 5 bases at V and 11 bases at J, with 15 bases in the middle. Germline-derived CDR1 and CDR2 are MNHNY and SVGAGI (reference sequence). The CDR3 loop spans 12 amino acids. The CDR3: CASSPTGLGAFF. The CDR3, as DNA: TGTGCCAGCAGTCCTACAGGGTTGGGGGCTTTCTTT.

The chain joins TRBV6-6 to TRBJ1-2, with 10 positions matching TRBD1. J gave up 2 bases and V 2 bases, and 2 bases lay outside the gene matches. This CDR3 spans 15 amino acids. Germline CDR1 is MNHNY and CDR2 is SVGAGI (reference sequence). The CDR3 here is CASSYTDRGNYGYTF. CDR3 DNA sequence: TGTGCCAGCAGTTACACGGACAGGGGGAACTATGGCTACACCTTC.

V and J are TRBV27 and TRBJ1-2, with no clear D. This CDR3 has 13 residues. In germline, CDR1 is MNHEY, CDR2 SMNVEV (reference sequence). Trimming shortened V by 3 bases and J by 1 base, and 6 bases separated the two germline ends. The DNA of the CDR3 is TGTGCCAGCAGTTTCGAGGGTAACTATGGCTACACCTTC. Translating it yields CASSFEGNYGYTF.

The chain joins TRBV14 to TRBJ2-2; D is uncertain. From germline, CDR1 is SGHDN and CDR2 FVKESK. This CDR3 is 15 amino acids long. Deletions cut 4 bases from V and 1 base from J, with 10 bases between. The CDR3 DNA is TGTGCCAGCAGCCCTAAAATGAGGAACACCGGGGAGCTGTTTTTT. This sequence encodes CASSPKMRNTGELFF.